Described below is a single T cell receptor beta chain sequence and its context. Its antigen is as yet unknown. Measured with immunoSEQ multiplex PCR; TCRdb has only the in-frame clones, and not every one. The sample carries tens of thousands of clones, less than 85% recorded once. This sample was included in a study of OX40 agonist ivuxolimab in advanced cancers. Study at large: At under 85% male, the cohort had a mean age of about 55 years, ranging from about 20 to 90.

Study results and limitations: Determination of antigen specificity was not performed for the expanded peripheral T cells.

Germline loops: CDR1 SGDLS, CDR2 YYNGEE. This CDR3 region has 14 residues. The V end lost 0 bases, the J end lost 4 bases, and 7 bases lay between the germline ends. Sequences were derived from CD4+ or CD8+ T cells sorted from blood, sampled in a trial of the OX40 agonist ivuxolimab. The clonotype comes from an adult with an advanced solid tumor such as melanoma, head and neck, liver or kidney cancer. The chain combines TRBV9 with TRBJ2-2; possible D gene TRBD2, 5 bases. CDR3 protein: CASSVVGLTGELFF. CDR3 bases: TGTGCCAGCAGCGTAGTAGGACTCACCGGGGAGCTGTTTTTT.